This is a list of T cell receptor beta chains from one sample in a study of PD-1 blockade in classical Hodgkin lymphoma. Here immunoSEQ multiplex PCR was the method, and the copy in TCRdb shows in-frame clones only, minus some. The sample shows tens of thousands of clones, approximately 78% of them seen only once. The sample in question was peripheral blood mononuclear cells (PBMCs), obtained before the fourth cycle of nivolumab. These receptors were taken from a human donor with classical Hodgkin lymphoma. Each CDR3 is given with its conserved first and last residue. Fields, in order: clone size, J gene, V gene, CDR3 protein. Only some rows state a clone size, as once, few, many or a class for expanded clones.

.,TRBJ2-5,TRBV9,CASSVGGDSNLLKTQYF
.,TRBJ2-2,TRBV6-6,CASSYSSGDYTGELFF
.,.,TRBV19,CASKPRGQGTYEQYF
.,TRBJ1-3,TRBV6-1,CASSESLGMWWGNTIYF
.,TRBJ2-2,TRBV11-2,CASSLEGQGYGTNTGELFF
.,TRBJ1-4,TRBV11-2,CASSQQVSTNEKLFF
once,TRBJ2-1,TRBV4-1,CASSQETGGNNEQFF
once,TRBJ1-1,TRBV7-9,CASSLMGANTEAFF
.,TRBJ2-3,TRBV19,CASSLGRDTQYF
.,TRBJ2-1,TRBV19,CASSMIALGVDEQFF
.,TRBJ1-2,TRBV6-5,CASSPGQGANYGYTF
.,TRBJ2-7,TRBV9,CASSPLAGGAYEQYF
.,TRBJ2-7,TRBV5-4,CASSSGQITYEQYF
.,TRBJ2-5,TRBV7-7,CASSLAGGQETQYF
.,TRBJ2-3,TRBV18,CASSPLRGSGAIVDTQYF
.,TRBJ1-5,TRBV11-2,CASSQGAGQPQHF
.,TRBJ2-2,TRBV6-6,CASSVQLAGKLFF
.,TRBJ2-5,TRBV29-1,CSATPGQGETQYF
.,TRBJ1-4,TRBV19,CASSTLGRSSGEKLFF
few,TRBJ2-5,TRBV7-2,CASSFGTPETQYF
.,TRBJ1-4,TRBV6-5,CASTRTGANEKLFF
.,TRBJ1-2,TRBV6-4,CASSSNRGPGYGYTF